This section outlines one T cell receptor (beta chain) sequence together with its context. Germline V CDR1 and CDR2: SGHAT, FQNNGV. This CDR3 contains 11 residues. The ends lost 1 base at V and 14 bases at J; junction bases unmatched: 4. In the source study's methods: For nucleated cells, counts were estimated from reference gene primer amplification. The data were produced by immunoSEQ multiplex PCR, yet TCRdb's version contains in-frame clones alone and is incomplete. V and J calls and clone size are as listed in that table; D and trimming were resolved from the DNA. The sample contains almost 250,000 clones, 86% of which appear only once. This sample stems from a study of blood T cell repertoires in COVID-19. Across the study: Sites across the United States, Italy and Spain contributed samples from acute and convalescent COVID-19. T cells, B-cell-depleted T cells, or PBMCs provided the cDNA or gDNA that served as material.

V is TRBV11-2 and J is TRBJ1-2; 7 nucleotides line up with TRBD1. Sample: peripheral blood. The receptor's source is a woman older than 75 with COVID-19, enrolled during active disease. The CDR3 loop reads CASSLGGQQTF. The CDR3 nucleotides read TGTGCCAGCAGCTTAGGGGGACAGCAAACCTTC.